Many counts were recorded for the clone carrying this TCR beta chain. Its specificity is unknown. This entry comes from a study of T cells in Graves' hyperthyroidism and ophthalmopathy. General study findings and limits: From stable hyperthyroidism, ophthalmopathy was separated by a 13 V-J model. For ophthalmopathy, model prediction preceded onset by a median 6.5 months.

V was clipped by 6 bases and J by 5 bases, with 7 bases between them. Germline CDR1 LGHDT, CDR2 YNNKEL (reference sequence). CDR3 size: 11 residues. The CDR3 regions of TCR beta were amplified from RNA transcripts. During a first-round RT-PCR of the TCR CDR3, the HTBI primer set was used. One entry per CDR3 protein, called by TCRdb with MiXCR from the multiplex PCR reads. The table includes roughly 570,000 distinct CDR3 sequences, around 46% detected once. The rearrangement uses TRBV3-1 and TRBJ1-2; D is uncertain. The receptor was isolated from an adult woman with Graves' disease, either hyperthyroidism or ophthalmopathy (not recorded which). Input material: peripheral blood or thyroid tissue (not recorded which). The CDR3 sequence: CASSHPYGYTF. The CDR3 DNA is TGTGCCAGCAGTCACCCTTATGGCTACACCTTC.